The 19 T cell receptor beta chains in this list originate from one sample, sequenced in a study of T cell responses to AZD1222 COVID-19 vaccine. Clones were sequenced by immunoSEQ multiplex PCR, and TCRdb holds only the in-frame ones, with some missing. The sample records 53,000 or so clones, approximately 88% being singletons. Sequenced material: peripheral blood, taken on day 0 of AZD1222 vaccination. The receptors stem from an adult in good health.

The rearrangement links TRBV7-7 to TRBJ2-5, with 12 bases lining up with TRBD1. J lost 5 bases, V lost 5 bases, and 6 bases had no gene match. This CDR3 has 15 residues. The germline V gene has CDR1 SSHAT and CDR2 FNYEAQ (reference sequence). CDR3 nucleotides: TGTGCCAGCAGCCCCGGGACAGGGGGCTCTGAGACCCAGTACTTC. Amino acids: CASSPGTGGSETQYF.

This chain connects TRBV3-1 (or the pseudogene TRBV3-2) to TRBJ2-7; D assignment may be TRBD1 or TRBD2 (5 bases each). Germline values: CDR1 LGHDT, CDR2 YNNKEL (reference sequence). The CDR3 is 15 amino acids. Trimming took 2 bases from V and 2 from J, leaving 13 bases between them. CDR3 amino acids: CASSQTGLIAYEQYF. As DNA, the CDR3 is TGTGCCAGCAGCCAAACAGGACTGATCGCCTACGAGCAGTACTTC.

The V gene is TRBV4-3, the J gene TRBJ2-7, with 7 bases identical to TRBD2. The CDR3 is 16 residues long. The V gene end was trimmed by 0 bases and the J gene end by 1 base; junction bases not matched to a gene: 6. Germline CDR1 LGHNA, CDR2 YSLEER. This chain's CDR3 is CASSQDRAGESYEQYF. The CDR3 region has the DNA TGCGCCAGCAGCCAAGACCGTGCGGGAGAGTCCTACGAGCAGTACTTC.

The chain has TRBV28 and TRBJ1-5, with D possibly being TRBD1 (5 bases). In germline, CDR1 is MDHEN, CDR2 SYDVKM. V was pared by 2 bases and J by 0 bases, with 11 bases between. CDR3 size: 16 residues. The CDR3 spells CASSLNQGPSNQPQHF. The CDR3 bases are TGTGCCAGCAGTTTAAATCAGGGACCTAGCAATCAGCCCCAGCATTTT.

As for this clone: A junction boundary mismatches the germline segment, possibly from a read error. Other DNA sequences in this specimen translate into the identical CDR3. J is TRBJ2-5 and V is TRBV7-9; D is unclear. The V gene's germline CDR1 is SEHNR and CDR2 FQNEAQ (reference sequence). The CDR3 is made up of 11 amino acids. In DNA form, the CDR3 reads TGTGCCAGCAGCTCCTATGAGACTCAGTACTTC. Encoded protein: CASSSYETQYF.

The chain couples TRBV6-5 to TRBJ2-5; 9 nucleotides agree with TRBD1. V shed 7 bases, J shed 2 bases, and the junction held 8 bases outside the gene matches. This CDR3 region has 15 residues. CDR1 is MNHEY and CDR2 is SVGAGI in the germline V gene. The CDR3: CASNTGTGRQETQYF. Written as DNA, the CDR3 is TGTGCCAGCAACACAGGGACAGGGAGGCAAGAGACCCAGTACTTC.

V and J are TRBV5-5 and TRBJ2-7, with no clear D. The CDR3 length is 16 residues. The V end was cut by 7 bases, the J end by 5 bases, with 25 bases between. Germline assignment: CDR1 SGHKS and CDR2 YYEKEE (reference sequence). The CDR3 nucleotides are TGTGCCAGCCGTAAGTCAGGTGCACTTGAAAGGGACGAGCAGTACTTC. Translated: CASRKSGALERDEQYF. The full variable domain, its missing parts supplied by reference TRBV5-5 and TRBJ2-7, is DAGVTQSPTHLIKTRGQQVTLRCSPISGHKSVSWYQQVLGQGPQFIFQYYEKEERGRGNFPDRFSARQFPNYSSELNVNALLLGDSALYLCASRKSGALERDEQYFGPGTRLTVT.

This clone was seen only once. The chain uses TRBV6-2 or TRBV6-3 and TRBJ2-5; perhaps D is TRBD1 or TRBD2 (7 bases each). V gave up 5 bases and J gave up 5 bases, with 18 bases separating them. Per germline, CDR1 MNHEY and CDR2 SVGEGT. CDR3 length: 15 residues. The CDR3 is CASSLEGGGWETQYF. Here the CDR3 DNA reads TGTGCCAGCAGTCTCGAGGGAGGGGGCTGGGAGACCCAGTACTTC.

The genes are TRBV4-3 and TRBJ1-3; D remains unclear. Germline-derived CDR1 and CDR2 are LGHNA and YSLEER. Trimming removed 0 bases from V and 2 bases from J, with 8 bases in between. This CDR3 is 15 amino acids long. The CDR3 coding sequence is TGCGCCAGCAGCCAAGATCCGTTGCCTGGAAACACCATATATTTT. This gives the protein CASSQDPLPGNTIYF.

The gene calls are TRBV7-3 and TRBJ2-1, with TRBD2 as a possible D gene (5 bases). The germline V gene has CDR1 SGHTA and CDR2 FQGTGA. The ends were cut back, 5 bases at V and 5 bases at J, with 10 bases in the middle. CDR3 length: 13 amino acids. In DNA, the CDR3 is TGTGCCAGCAGCCTCGGGGTTAACAATGAGCAGTTCTTC. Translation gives CASSLGVNNEQFF.

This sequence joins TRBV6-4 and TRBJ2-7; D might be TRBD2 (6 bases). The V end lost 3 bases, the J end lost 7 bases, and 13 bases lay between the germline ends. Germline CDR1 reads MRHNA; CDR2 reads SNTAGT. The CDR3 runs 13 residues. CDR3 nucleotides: TGTGCCAGCAGTGAGGCTAGCGAGGGAGAGCAGTACTTC. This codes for CASSEASEGEQYF.

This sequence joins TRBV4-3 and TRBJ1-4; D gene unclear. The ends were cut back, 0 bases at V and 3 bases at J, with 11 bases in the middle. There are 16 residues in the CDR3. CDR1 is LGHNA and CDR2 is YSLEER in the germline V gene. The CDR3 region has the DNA TGCGCCAGCAGCCAAGATAGGGATCAAGCTAATGAAAAACTGTTTTTT. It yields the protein CASSQDRDQANEKLFF.

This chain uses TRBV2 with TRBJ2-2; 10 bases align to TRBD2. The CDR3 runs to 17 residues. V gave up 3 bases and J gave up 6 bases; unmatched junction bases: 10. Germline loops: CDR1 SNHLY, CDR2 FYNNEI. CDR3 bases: TGTGCCAGCAGTGAGGGGCCTAGCGGGAGTGAGGCCGGGGAGCTGTTTTTT. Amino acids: CASSEGPSGSEAGELFF. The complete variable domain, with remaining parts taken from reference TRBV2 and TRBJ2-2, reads EPEVTQTPSHQVTQMGQEVILRCVPISNHLYFYWYRQILGQKVEFLVSFYNNEISEKSEIFDDQFSVERPDGSNFTLKIRSTKLEDSAMYFCASSEGPSGSEAGELFFGEGSRLTVL.

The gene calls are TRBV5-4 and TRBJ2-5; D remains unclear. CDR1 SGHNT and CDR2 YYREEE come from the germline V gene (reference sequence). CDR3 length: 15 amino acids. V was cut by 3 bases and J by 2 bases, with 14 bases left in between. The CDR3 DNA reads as TGTGCCAGCAGCTCCCCTGGGCGGTCACAAGAGACCCAGTACTTC. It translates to CASSSPGRSQETQYF.

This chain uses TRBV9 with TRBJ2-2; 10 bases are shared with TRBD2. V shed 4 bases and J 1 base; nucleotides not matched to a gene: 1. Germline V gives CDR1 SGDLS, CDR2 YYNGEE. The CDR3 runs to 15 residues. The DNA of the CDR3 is TGTGCCAGCAGCTTAGCGGGAGGGAACACCGGGGAGCTGTTTTTT. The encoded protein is CASSLAGGNTGELFF.

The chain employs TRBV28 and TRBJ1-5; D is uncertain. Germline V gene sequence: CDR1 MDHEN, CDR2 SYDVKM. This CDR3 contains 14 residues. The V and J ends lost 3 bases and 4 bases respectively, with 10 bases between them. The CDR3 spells CASSLNGLNQPQHF. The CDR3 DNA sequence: TGTGCCAGCAGTTTGAACGGATTAAATCAGCCCCAGCATTTT.

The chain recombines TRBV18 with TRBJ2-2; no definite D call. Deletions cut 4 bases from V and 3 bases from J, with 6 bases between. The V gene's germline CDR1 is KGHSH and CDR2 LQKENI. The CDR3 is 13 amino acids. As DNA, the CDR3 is TGTGCCAGCTCACAGGACCACACCGGGGAGCTGTTTTTT. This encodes CASSQDHTGELFF.

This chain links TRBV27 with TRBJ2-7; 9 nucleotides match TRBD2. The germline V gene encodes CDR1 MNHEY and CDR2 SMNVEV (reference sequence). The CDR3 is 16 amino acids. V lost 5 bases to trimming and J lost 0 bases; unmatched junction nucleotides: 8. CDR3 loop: CASSPLTSGRSYEQYF. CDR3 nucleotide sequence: TGTGCCAGCAGTCCACTGACTAGCGGCCGCTCCTACGAGCAGTACTTC.

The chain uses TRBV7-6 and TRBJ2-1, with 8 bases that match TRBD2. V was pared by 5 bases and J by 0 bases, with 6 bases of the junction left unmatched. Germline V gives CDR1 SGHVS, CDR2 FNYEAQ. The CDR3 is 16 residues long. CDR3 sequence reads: CASSTIGTSSYNEQFF. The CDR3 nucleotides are TGTGCCAGCAGCACCATCGGGACTAGCTCCTACAATGAGCAGTTCTTC.